Here is one T cell receptor (beta chain) with its context. Some clones are missing from TCRdb's copy, which holds only in-frame ones; the method was immunoSEQ multiplex PCR. The table includes 30,000 to 40,000 clones, about 80% detected once. The data were obtained in a study of blood T cell repertoires in COVID-19. Study-wide background: T cells, B-cell-depleted T cells, or PBMCs supplied cDNA or gDNA.

The V gene end was trimmed by 3 bases and the J gene end by 5 bases; junction bases not matched to a gene: 4. The CDR3 spans 15 residues. In germline, CDR1 is SGDLS, CDR2 YYNGEE. The sample taken for sequencing was peripheral blood. This clonotype was obtained from an elderly man with acute or convalescent COVID-19. This chain joins TRBV9 and TRBJ2-1; TRBD2 matches at 11 bases. This CDR3 is CASSGTSGLHNEQFF. For the CDR3, the DNA is TGTGCCAGCAGCGGGACTAGCGGGTTGCACAATGAGCAGTTCTTC.